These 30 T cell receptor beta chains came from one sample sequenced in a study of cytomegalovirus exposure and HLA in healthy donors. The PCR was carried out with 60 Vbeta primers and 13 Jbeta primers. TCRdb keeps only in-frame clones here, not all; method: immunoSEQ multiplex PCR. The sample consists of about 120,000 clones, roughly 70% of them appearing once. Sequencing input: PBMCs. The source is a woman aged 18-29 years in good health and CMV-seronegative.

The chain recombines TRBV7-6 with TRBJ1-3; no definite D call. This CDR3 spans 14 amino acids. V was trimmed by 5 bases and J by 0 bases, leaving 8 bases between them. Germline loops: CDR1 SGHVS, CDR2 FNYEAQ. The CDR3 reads CASSVKSSGNTIYF. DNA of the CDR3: TGTGCCAGCAGCGTCAAGAGCTCTGGAAACACCATATATTTT.

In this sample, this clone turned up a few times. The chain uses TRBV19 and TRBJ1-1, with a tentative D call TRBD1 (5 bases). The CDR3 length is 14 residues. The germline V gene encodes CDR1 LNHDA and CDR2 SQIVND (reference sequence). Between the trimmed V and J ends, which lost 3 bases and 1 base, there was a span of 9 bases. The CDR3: CASSMGGENTEAFF. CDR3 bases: TGTGCCAGTAGTATGGGGGGAGAGAACACTGAAGCTTTCTTT.

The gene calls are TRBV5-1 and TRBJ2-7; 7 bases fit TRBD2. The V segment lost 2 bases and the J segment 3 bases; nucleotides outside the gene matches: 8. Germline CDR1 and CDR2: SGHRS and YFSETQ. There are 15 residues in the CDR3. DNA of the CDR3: TGCGCCAGCAGCTTTGGAAGCGGGGAGTTCTACGAGCAGTACTTC. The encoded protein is CASSFGSGEFYEQYF.

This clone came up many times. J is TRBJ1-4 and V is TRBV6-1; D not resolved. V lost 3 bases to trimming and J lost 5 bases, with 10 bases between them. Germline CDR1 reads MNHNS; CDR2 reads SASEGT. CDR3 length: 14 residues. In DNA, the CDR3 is TGTGCCAGCAGTGACCACAGTGCGAATGAAAAACTGTTTTTT. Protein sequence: CASSDHSANEKLFF.

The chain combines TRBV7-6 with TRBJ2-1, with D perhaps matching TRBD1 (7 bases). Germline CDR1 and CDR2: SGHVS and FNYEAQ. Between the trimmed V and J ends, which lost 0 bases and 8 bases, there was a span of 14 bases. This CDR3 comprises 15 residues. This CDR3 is CASSLAGQGGHEQFF. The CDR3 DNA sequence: TGTGCCAGCAGCTTAGCGGGGCAGGGGGGTCATGAGCAGTTCTTC.

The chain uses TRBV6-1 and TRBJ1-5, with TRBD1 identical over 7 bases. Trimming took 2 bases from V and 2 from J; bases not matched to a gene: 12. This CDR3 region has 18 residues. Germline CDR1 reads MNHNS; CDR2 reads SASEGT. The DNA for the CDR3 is TGTGCCAGCAGTGAACGGTTCCTCATCGACAGGGGCAATCAGCCCCAGCATTTT. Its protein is CASSERFLIDRGNQPQHF.

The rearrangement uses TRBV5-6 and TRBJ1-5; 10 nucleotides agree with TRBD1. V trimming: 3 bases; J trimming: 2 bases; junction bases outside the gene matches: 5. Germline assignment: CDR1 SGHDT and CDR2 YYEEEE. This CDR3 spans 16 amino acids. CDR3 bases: TGTGCCAGCAGCTGGGGGACAGGGGCTGGCAATCAGCCCCAGCATTTT. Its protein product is CASSWGTGAGNQPQHF.

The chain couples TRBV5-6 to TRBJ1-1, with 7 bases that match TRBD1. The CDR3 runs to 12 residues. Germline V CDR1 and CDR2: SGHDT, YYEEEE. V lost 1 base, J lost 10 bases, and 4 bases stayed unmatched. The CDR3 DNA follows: TGTGCCAGCAGCTTGCAGCACAGGGGAGCTTTCTTT. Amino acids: CASSLQHRGAFF. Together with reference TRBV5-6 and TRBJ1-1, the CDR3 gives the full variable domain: DAGVTQSPTHLIKTRGQQVTLRCSPKSGHDTVSWYQQALGQGPQFIFQYYEEEERQRGNFPDRFSGHQFPNYSSELNVNALLLGDSALYLCASSLQHRGAFFGQGTRLTVV.

CDR3: CASSRTNNEQFF. The DNA for the CDR3 is TGTGCCAGCAGCCGGACTAACAATGAGCAGTTCTTC. This chain connects TRBV5-6 to TRBJ2-1; D perhaps matches TRBD2 (6 bases). With 4 bases removed from V and 5 bases from J, the gap between germline ends came to 7 bases. Germline V lookup: CDR1 SGHDT, CDR2 YYEEEE. CDR3 length equals 12 residues.

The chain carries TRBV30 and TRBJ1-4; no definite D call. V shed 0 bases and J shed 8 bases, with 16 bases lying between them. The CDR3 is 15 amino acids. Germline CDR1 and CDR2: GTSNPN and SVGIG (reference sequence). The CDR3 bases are TGTGCCTGGAGTGTACGTGGAGGGCGAGGAGAAAAACTGTTTTTT. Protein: CAWSVRGGRGEKLFF.

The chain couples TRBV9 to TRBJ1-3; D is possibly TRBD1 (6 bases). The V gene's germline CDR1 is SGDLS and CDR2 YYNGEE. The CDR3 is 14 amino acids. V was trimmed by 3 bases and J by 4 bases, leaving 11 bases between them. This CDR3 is CASSASGVGNTIYF. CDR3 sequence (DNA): TGTGCCAGCAGCGCCTCAGGGGTCGGAAACACCATATATTTT.

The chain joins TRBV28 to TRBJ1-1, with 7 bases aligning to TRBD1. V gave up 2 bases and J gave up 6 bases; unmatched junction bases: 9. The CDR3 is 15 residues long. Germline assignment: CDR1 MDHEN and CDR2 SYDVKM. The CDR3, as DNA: TGTGCCAGCAGTTTACTTAGGGGGCACGGCGCTGAAGCTTTCTTT. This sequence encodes CASSLLRGHGAEAFF.

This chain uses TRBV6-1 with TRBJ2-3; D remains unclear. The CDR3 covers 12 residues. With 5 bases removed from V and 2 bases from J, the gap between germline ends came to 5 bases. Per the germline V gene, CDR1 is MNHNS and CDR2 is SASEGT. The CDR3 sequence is CASSLNTDTQYF. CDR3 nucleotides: TGTGCCAGCAGTCTAAACACAGATACGCAGTATTTT.

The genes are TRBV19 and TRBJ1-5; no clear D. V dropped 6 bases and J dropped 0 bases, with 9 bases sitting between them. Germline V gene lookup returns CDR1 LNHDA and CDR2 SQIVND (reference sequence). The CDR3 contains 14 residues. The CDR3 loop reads CASSPGYSNQPQHF. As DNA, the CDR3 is TGTGCCAGTAGCCCCGGTTATAGCAATCAGCCCCAGCATTTT.

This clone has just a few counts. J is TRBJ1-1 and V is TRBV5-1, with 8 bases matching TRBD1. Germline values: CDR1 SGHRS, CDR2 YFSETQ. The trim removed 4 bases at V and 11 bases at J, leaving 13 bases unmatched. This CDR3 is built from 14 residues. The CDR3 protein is CASSATNQGARAFF. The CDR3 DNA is TGCGCCAGCAGCGCTACTAATCAGGGGGCGCGGGCTTTCTTT.

Here the CDR3 reads CASSPAGTANTGELFF. CDR3 sequence (DNA): TGCGCCAGCAGTCCAGCCGGGACAGCGAACACCGGGGAGCTGTTTTTT. This chain joins TRBV5-1 and TRBJ2-2; 7 bases agree with TRBD1. CDR1 is SGHRS, CDR2 YFSETQ, per germline. The V and J ends lost 5 bases and 0 bases, in that order; junction bases with no gene match: 7. The CDR3 spans 16 residues. The whole variable domain, remainder taken from reference TRBV5-1 and TRBJ2-2, is KAGVTQTPRYLIKTRGQQVTLSCSPISGHRSVSWYQQTPGQGLQFLFEYFSETQRNKGNFPGRFSGRQFSNSRSEMNVSTLELGDSALYLCASSPAGTANTGELFFGEGSRLTVL.

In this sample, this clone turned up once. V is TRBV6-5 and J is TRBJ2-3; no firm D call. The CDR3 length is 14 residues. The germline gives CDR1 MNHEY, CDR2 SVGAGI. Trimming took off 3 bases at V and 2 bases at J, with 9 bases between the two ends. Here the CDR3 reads CASSYGELTDTQYF. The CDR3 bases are TGTGCCAGCAGTTATGGAGAGCTCACAGATACGCAGTATTTT.

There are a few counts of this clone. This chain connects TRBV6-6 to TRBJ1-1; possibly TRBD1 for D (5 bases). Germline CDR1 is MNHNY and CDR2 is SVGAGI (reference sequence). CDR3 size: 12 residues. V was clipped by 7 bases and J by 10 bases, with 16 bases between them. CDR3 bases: TGTGCCAGCACCGCAGGGACTTCTGGAGCTTTCTTT. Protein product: CASTAGTSGAFF.

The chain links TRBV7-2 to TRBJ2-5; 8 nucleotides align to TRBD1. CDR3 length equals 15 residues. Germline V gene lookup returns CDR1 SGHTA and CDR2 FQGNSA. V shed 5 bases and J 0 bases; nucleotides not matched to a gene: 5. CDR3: CASSLGQGNQETQYF. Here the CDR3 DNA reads TGTGCCAGCAGCCTAGGACAGGGTAACCAAGAGACCCAGTACTTC. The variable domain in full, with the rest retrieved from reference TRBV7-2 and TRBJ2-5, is GAGVSQSPSNKVTEKGKDVELRCDPISGHTALYWYRQSLGQGLEFLIYFQGNSAPDKSGLPSDRFSAERTGGSVSTLTIQRTQQEDSAVYLCASSLGQGNQETQYFGPGTRLLVL.

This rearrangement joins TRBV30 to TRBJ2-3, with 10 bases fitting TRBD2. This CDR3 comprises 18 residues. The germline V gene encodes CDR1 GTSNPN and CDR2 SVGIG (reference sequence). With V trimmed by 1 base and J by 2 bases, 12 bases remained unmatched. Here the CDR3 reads CAWSAINLAGAYTDTQYF. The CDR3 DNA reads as TGTGCCTGGAGTGCAATTAACCTAGCGGGGGCCTACACAGATACGCAGTATTTT.

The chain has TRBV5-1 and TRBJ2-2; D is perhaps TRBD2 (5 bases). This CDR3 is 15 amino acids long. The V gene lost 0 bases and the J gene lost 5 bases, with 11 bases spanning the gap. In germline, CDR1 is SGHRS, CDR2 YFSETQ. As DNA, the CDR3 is TGCGCCAGCAGCTTGGCCTCGGGAATTACCGGGGAGCTGTTTTTT. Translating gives CASSLASGITGELFF.

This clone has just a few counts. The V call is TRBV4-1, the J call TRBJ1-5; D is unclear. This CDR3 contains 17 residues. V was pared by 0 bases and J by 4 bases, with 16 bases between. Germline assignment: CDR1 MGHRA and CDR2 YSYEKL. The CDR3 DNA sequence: TGCGCCAGCAGCCAAGACCGAAGCTCTCCACGGAATCAGCCCCAGCATTTT. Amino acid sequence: CASSQDRSSPRNQPQHF.

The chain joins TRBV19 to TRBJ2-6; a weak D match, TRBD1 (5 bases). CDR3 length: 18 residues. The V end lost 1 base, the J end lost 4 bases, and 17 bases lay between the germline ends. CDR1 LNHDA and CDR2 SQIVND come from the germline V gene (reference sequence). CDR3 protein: CASSIGVRTTTGANVLTF. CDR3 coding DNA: TGTGCCAGTAGTATAGGTGTCAGGACAACTACCGGGGCCAACGTCCTGACTTTC.

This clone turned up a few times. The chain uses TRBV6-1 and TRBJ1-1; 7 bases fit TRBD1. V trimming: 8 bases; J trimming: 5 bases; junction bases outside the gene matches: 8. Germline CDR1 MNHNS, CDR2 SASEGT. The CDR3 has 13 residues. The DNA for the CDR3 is TGTGCCAGCTTCCGACAACAGGGGACTGAAGCTTTCTTT. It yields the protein CASFRQQGTEAFF.

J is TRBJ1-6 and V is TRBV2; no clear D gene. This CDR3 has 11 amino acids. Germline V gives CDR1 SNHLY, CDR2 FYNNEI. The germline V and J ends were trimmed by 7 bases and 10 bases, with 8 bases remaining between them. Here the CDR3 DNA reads TGTGCCAGCACTCTAAGATCACCCCTCCACTTT. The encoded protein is CASTLRSPLHF.

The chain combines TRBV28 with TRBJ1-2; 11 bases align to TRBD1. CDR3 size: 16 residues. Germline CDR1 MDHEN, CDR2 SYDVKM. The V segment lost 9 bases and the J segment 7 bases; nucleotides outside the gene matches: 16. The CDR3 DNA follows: TGTGCCAGTCGAGGGGCCCCGGGACAGGGGGAGTTTGGCTACACCTTC. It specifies CASRGAPGQGEFGYTF.

The CDR3 loop is CASSLTGTGELFF. The CDR3 DNA is TGCGCCAGCAGCTTGACAGGGACCGGGGAGCTGTTTTTT. V and J are TRBV5-1 and TRBJ2-2; D is possibly TRBD1 (6 bases). The CDR3 totals 13 residues. V was shortened by 1 base and J by 5 bases, with 6 bases between the two germline ends. Germline loops: CDR1 SGHRS, CDR2 YFSETQ.

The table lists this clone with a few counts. CDR3 in amino acids: CASSMTGGWNTEAFF. The CDR3 nucleotides are TGTGCCAGTAGTATGACAGGGGGTTGGAACACTGAAGCTTTCTTT. The J gene is TRBJ1-1, the V gene TRBV19; 9 nucleotides line up with TRBD1. This CDR3 has 15 amino acids. V lost 3 bases and J lost 1; bases outside the gene matches: 3. CDR1 is LNHDA and CDR2 is SQIVND in the germline V gene (reference sequence).

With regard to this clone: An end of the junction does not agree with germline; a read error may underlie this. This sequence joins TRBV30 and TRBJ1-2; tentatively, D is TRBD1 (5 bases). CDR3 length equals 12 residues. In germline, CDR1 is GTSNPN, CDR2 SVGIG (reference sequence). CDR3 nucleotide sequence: TGTGCCTGGAGTGTAGGATTTAGACAGAATTCCTTC. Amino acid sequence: CAWSVGFRQNSF.

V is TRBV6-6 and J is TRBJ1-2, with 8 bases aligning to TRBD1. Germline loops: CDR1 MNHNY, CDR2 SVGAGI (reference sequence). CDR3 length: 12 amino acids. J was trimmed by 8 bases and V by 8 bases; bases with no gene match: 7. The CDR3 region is CASGTGGSGYTF. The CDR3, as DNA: TGTGCCAGCGGTACAGGGGGGTCGGGCTACACCTTC.